This TCR beta chain emerged from a study of cytomegalovirus exposure and HLA in healthy donors. Study-level findings and limits: Both high specificity and high sensitivity reportedly marked the classifier's diagnosis of cytomegalovirus status. Confirmation was obtained in vitro that a few CMV-associated chains are specific for CMV antigens. The authors listed some 150 TCR beta chains as cytomegalovirus-associated.

Germline CDR1 reads MNHNS; CDR2 reads SASEGT. V dropped 6 bases and J dropped 12; count of bases not matched to a gene: 7. The CDR3 runs to 13 residues. Measured with immunoSEQ multiplex PCR; TCRdb has only the in-frame clones, and not every one. Seen here are over 250,000 clones, approximately 90% observed once, and the top ten hold approximately 1.1%. Turning to this clone: Its antigen is not identified.

The specimen sequenced was PBMCs. The chain has TRBV6-1 and TRBJ2-1; 11 bases agree with TRBD1. The clonotype originates from a woman aged 25 to 39 in good health and CMV-seropositive. The CDR3 DNA reads TGTGCCAGCAGACCGGGACAGGGGGTGTCGCAGTTCTTC. Translated, it gives CASRPGQGVSQFF.